Each of the 32 T cell receptor beta chains below was sequenced from the same sample in a study of blood T cell repertoires in COVID-19 (TCRdb year 2020). The library was generated by the immunoSEQ multiplex PCR assay. TCRdb took this table from immuneACCESS and kept in-frame rearrangements with V and J called. Such tables lack part of the clones; where checked against another copy, unresolved V genes explain under half of the gap, and the rest is unexplained. The sample contains fewer than 300,000 clones, 65% to 90% of them found a single time. The ten largest clones capture around 5.5% of the sample. Sequencing used peripheral blood. The receptors were sampled from a man aged 50 to 59 with active or convalescent COVID-19.

The chain couples TRBV29-1 to TRBJ2-1, with D maybe TRBD2 (6 bases). The CDR3 spans 17 residues. Germline V gives CDR1 SQVTM, CDR2 ANQGSEA. The V and J ends lost 0 bases and 9 bases respectively, with 24 bases between them. This chain's CDR3 is CSVEDGWGVPLDSEQFF. The CDR3 region has the DNA TGCAGCGTTGAAGATGGATGGGGGGTCCCCCTCGATTCTGAGCAGTTCTTC.

The chain employs TRBV5-1 and TRBJ2-7; 11 nucleotides agree with TRBD2. The CDR3 consists of 15 residues. V was pared by 1 base and J by 7 bases, with 7 bases of the junction left unmatched. The V gene's germline CDR1 is SGHRS and CDR2 YFSETQ. CDR3 sequence: CASSLTSGSPKEQYF. CDR3 sequence (DNA): TGCGCCAGCAGCTTGACTAGCGGGAGTCCCAAGGAGCAGTACTTC.

This clone was observed a handful of times. The chain employs TRBV20-1 and TRBJ2-3; tentative D call: TRBD1 (6 bases). With 3 bases removed from V and 5 bases from J, the gap between germline ends came to 9 bases. The CDR3 totals 12 residues. In germline, CDR1 is DFQATT, CDR2 SNEGSKA (reference sequence). In nucleotides, the CDR3 is TGCAGTGCTAGTTTAGGGGGAGATACGCAGTATTTT. Amino acid sequence: CSASLGGDTQYF.

V and J are TRBV5-1 and TRBJ2-1; no reliable D call. This CDR3 region has 12 residues. The V end lost 1 base, the J end lost 5 bases, and 4 bases lay between the germline ends. The germline CDR1 and CDR2 sequences are SGHRS and YFSETQ. The CDR3 protein is CASSLTDNEQFF. DNA of the CDR3: TGCGCCAGCAGCTTGACAGACAATGAGCAGTTCTTC.

This sequence joins TRBV11-2 and TRBJ1-6; 9 positions agree with TRBD1. J lost 7 bases, V lost 3 bases, and 10 bases had no gene match. Germline assignment: CDR1 SGHAT and CDR2 FQNNGV. There are 17 residues in the CDR3. The CDR3 bases are TGTGCCAGCAGCTTGGGGCTGGACAGGGGACTCAATTCACCCCTCCACTTT. It encodes CASSLGLDRGLNSPLHF.

This CDR3 reads CASSQLTRPRYNEQFF. The CDR3 DNA reads as TGTGCCAGCAGCCAACTGACTAGGCCGCGCTACAATGAGCAGTTCTTC. The rearrangement uses TRBV3-1 (or the pseudogene TRBV3-2) and TRBJ2-1, with D maybe TRBD2 (6 bases). Germline CDR1 and CDR2: LGHDT and YNNKEL (reference sequence). This CDR3 has 16 amino acids. V was clipped by 2 bases and J by 3 bases, with 14 bases between them.

The chain links TRBV5-4 to TRBJ2-7; 8 bases are a match to TRBD2. Germline trimming cut 4 bases from V and 5 bases from J; bases unmatched to any gene: 8. CDR1 and CDR2 (germline): SGHNT, YYREEE (reference sequence). The CDR3 extends over 14 amino acids. The CDR3 region is CASSLGGGFHEQYF. CDR3 DNA: TGTGCCAGCAGCCTCGGGGGGGGGTTCCACGAGCAGTACTTC.

The chain uses TRBV11-2 and TRBJ1-1; D is perhaps TRBD1 (6 bases). The V gene lost 6 bases and the J gene lost 3 bases, with 17 bases spanning the gap. Per germline, CDR1 SGHAT and CDR2 FQNNGV. The CDR3 length is 15 residues. The CDR3 spells CASSPIKGGDTEAFF. CDR3 nucleotides: TGTGCCAGCAGTCCAATAAAGGGGGGGGACACTGAAGCTTTCTTT.

CDR3 nucleotides: TGTGCCTGGAGCTTGGTGACTGAGACCCAGTACTTC. The encoded protein is CAWSLVTETQYF. V is TRBV30 and J is TRBJ2-5; D uncertain. The CDR3 has 12 amino acids. The V gene lost 3 bases and the J gene lost 5 bases, with 10 bases spanning the gap. Germline V gives CDR1 GTSNPN, CDR2 SVGIG (reference sequence).

The chain has TRBV30 and TRBJ2-2, with D tentatively TRBD2 (6 bases). Germline CDR1 is GTSNPN and CDR2 is SVGIG (reference sequence). Trimming removed 2 bases at V and 5 bases at J, with 15 bases between. The CDR3 consists of 15 residues. The CDR3 DNA reads TGTGCCTGGAGTCCCCCGGGACTCAATACCGGGGAGCTGTTTTTT. Protein product: CAWSPPGLNTGELFF.

The V and J genes are TRBV5-1 and TRBJ1-6; 9 nucleotides line up with TRBD1. The trim removed 2 bases at V and 10 bases at J, leaving 10 bases unmatched. The CDR3 length is 16 residues. From germline, CDR1 is SGHRS and CDR2 YFSETQ. The CDR3 nucleotides read TGCGCCAGCAGCTTCGAAGCGACAGGGGGTTACTCACCCCTCCACTTT. Protein product: CASSFEATGGYSPLHF.

A word on this clone: In the same sample, other DNA sequences code for this CDR3. V and J are TRBV18 and TRBJ1-1, with D possibly being TRBD1 (5 bases). V was trimmed by 6 bases and J by 1 base, leaving 9 bases between them. Germline assignment: CDR1 KGHSH and CDR2 LQKENI. The CDR3 totals 13 residues. CDR3 sequence (DNA): TGTGCCAGCTCCCCGGGGGGGAACACTGAAGCTTTCTTT. It translates to CASSPGGNTEAFF. The full variable domain, completed using reference TRBV18 and TRBJ1-1, is NAGVMQNPRHLVRRRGQEARLRCSPMKGHSHVYWYRQLPEEGLKFMVYLQKENIIDESGMPKERFSAEFPKEGPSILRIQQVVRGDSAAYFCASSPGGNTEAFFGQGTRLTVV.

The rearrangement uses TRBV12-2 and TRBJ1-5; TRBD1, the table's D call, was not compared with the DNA. TRBV12-2 is a pseudogene locus. This CDR3 has 17 residues. The CDR3 here is CASRLGQTEYSNQPQHF. Here the CDR3 DNA reads TGTGCAAGTCGCTTGGGGCAGACAGAATATAGCAATCAGCCCCAGCATTTT.

This clone was detected once. This rearrangement joins TRBV5-1 to TRBJ1-4; TRBD1 aligns across 11 bases. The CDR3 runs 19 residues. With V trimmed by 0 bases and J by 1 base, 8 bases remained unmatched. Germline CDR1 is SGHRS and CDR2 is YFSETQ. The CDR3 loop reads CASSLVPTGTGGTNEKLFF. In nucleotides, the CDR3 is TGCGCCAGCAGCTTGGTCCCTACCGGGACAGGGGGAACTAATGAAAAACTGTTTTTT.

J is TRBJ2-7 and V is TRBV3-1 (or the pseudogene TRBV3-2), with 8 bases lining up with TRBD2. The CDR3 loop spans 13 amino acids. The J segment lost 6 bases and the V segment lost 6 bases, leaving 7 bases of the junction unmatched. CDR1 LGHDT and CDR2 YNNKEL come from the germline V gene (reference sequence). In DNA form, the CDR3 reads TGTGCCAGCAGTACCCGGGGGGGCTCCGAGCAGTACTTC. Residues: CASSTRGGSEQYF.

The rearrangement joins TRBV5-1 to TRBJ2-1, with TRBD2 matching 8 bases. Germline assignment: CDR1 SGHRS and CDR2 YFSETQ. J lost 6 bases, V lost 0 bases, and 5 bases had no gene match. The CDR3 length is 15 residues. The CDR3 reads CASSLEGRGANEQFF. The CDR3 coding sequence is TGCGCCAGCAGCTTGGAAGGGCGGGGGGCCAATGAGCAGTTCTTC.

The chain is built from TRBV28 and TRBJ2-7; the D gene is possibly TRBD2 (6 bases). V was cut by 6 bases and J by 2 bases, with 14 bases left in between. This CDR3 is 14 amino acids long. Germline assignment: CDR1 MDHEN and CDR2 SYDVKM. The CDR3 protein is CASSPAGPPYEQYF. CDR3 DNA: TGTGCCAGCAGCCCGGCGGGGCCCCCCTACGAGCAGTACTTC.

The V call is TRBV4-1, the J call TRBJ1-4, with a weak D call TRBD1 (5 bases). Germline CDR1 MGHRA, CDR2 YSYEKL. CDR3 length: 13 residues. The V gene lost 1 base and the J gene lost 14 bases, with 14 bases spanning the gap. CDR3 nucleotides: TGCGCCAGCAGCCAAGGCGTAGGGGTAGGGCTGTTTTTT. Translated: CASSQGVGVGLFF.

J is TRBJ2-1 and V is TRBV2; D is possibly TRBD2 (6 bases). Germline-derived CDR1 and CDR2 are SNHLY and FYNNEI. Trimming removed 4 bases from V and 6 bases from J, with 16 bases in between. This CDR3 comprises 15 residues. The DNA of the CDR3 is TGTGCCAGCAGTGTGGGAGGCCCGGTCGGCAATGAGCAGTTCTTC. Residues: CASSVGGPVGNEQFF.

The gene calls are TRBV5-1 and TRBJ2-5; 10 bases are a match to TRBD2. There are 15 residues in the CDR3. J gave up 5 bases and V 0 bases, and 4 bases lay outside the gene matches. CDR1 and CDR2 from the germline V gene are SGHRS and YFSETQ. In DNA form, the CDR3 reads TGCGCCAGCAGCTTGGATCTAGCGGGAGAGGAGACCCAGTACTTC. Its translation is CASSLDLAGEETQYF. Full variable domain (outside the CDR3, taken from reference TRBV5-1 and TRBJ2-5): KAGVTQTPRYLIKTRGQQVTLSCSPISGHRSVSWYQQTPGQGLQFLFEYFSETQRNKGNFPGRFSGRQFSNSRSEMNVSTLELGDSALYLCASSLDLAGEETQYFGPGTRLLVL.

This chain uses TRBV6-2 or TRBV6-3 with TRBJ2-7, with D tentatively TRBD1 (7 bases). Per the germline V gene, CDR1 is MNHEY and CDR2 is SVGEGT. Trimming left V 5 bases short and J 3 bases short, with 14 bases between. This CDR3 spans 14 amino acids. CDR3 sequence: CASSEGGQIYEQYF. The CDR3 coding sequence is TGTGCCAGCAGTGAGGGGGGACAGATCTACGAGCAGTACTTC.

This chain joins TRBV19 and TRBJ1-1; 9 bases are a match to TRBD1. Trimming removed 11 bases from V and 10 bases from J; junction bases left unmatched: 8. Germline V gene data show CDR1 as LNHDA and CDR2 as SQIVND (reference sequence). The CDR3 spans 11 residues. The CDR3 region has the DNA TGTGCCGGTGGGACAGGGCGTGGAGCTTTCTTT. This translates into CAGGTGRGAFF. Combining the CDR3 with reference TRBV19 and TRBJ1-1 gives the whole variable domain DGGITQSPKYLFRKEGQNVTLSCEQNLNHDAMYWYRQDPGQGLRLIYYSQIVNDFQKGDIAEGYSVSREKKESFPLTVTSAQKNPTAFYLCAGGTGRGAFFGQGTRLTVV.

This chain links TRBV3-1 (or the pseudogene TRBV3-2) with TRBJ2-7; D gene uncertain. The germline gives CDR1 LGHDT, CDR2 YNNKEL (reference sequence). The germline V and J ends were trimmed by 3 bases and 0 bases, with 3 bases remaining between them. The CDR3 spans 12 residues. The CDR3 bases are TGTGCCAGCAGCCACCTCTCCTACGAGCAGTACTTC. It is translated as CASSHLSYEQYF.

The chain recombines TRBV28 with TRBJ2-5; D is uncertain. This CDR3 is built from 12 residues. Germline V gives CDR1 MDHEN, CDR2 SYDVKM. Trimming removed 7 bases at V and 4 bases at J, with 10 bases between. CDR3 sequence: CASNRVGETQYF. Here the CDR3 DNA reads TGTGCCAGCAACCGGGTGGGAGAGACCCAGTACTTC.

The rearrangement links TRBV4-1 to TRBJ2-7; D uncertain. The CDR3 has 14 residues. Germline CDR1 reads MGHRA; CDR2 reads YSYEKL. V gave up 4 bases and J gave up 2 bases, with 12 bases separating them. CDR3 DNA: TGCGCCAGCAGCCCCCCACAAAGTACCTACGAGCAGTACTTC. This codes for CASSPPQSTYEQYF.

J is TRBJ2-3 and V is TRBV19; perhaps TRBD2 as D (5 bases). CDR3 length: 13 amino acids. Trimming took off 7 bases at V and 4 bases at J, with 12 bases between the two ends. Germline CDR1 and CDR2: LNHDA and SQIVND (reference sequence). This CDR3 reads CASKRAGADTQYF. The CDR3 DNA is TGTGCCAGTAAGAGGGCCGGGGCAGATACGCAGTATTTT.

The gene calls are TRBV5-1 and TRBJ2-7, with a weak D call TRBD2 (6 bases). CDR1 is SGHRS and CDR2 is YFSETQ in the germline V gene. This CDR3 region has 14 residues. The V gene lost 4 bases and the J gene lost 1 base, with 12 bases spanning the gap. CDR3 loop: CASSQEGTSYEQYF. The CDR3, as DNA: TGCGCCAGCAGCCAGGAGGGAACTTCCTACGAGCAGTACTTC.

This clone was observed once. The chain carries TRBV6-2 or TRBV6-3 and TRBJ1-3; D is ambiguous. Germline loops: CDR1 MNHEY, CDR2 SVGEGT. There are 16 residues in the CDR3. V gave up 4 bases and J gave up 0 bases, with 13 bases separating them. The CDR3 here is CASSSAAISSGNTIYF. The DNA for the CDR3 is TGTGCCAGCAGTTCTGCGGCCATAAGCTCTGGAAACACCATATATTTT.

CDR3 DNA sequence: TGTGCCTGGAGTTCACAGGGGAACACTGAAGCTTTCTTT. This gives the protein CAWSSQGNTEAFF. This chain links TRBV30 with TRBJ1-1, with TRBD1 as a possible D gene (6 bases). V lost 2 bases to trimming and J lost 1 base, with 8 bases between them. This CDR3 comprises 13 residues. The germline gives CDR1 GTSNPN, CDR2 SVGIG (reference sequence).

This clone was counted once. The CDR3 loop reads CATSGRGANSPLHF. CDR3 sequence (DNA): TGTGCCACCAGCGGGAGGGGTGCTAATTCACCCCTCCACTTT. The chain is built from TRBV15 and TRBJ1-6, with a tentative D call TRBD1 (5 bases). V was clipped by 5 bases and J by 6 bases, with 11 bases between them. The germline gives CDR1 LNHNV, CDR2 YYDKDF (reference sequence). The CDR3 contains 14 residues.

The rearrangement links TRBV5-5 to TRBJ2-1, with 10 nucleotides matching TRBD2. J lost 4 bases, V lost 1 base, and 2 bases had no gene match. Germline-derived CDR1 and CDR2 are SGHKS and YYEKEE (reference sequence). CDR3 size: 15 residues. The CDR3 here is CASSLTSGTYNEQFF. DNA for the CDR3: TGTGCCAGCAGCTTGACTAGCGGGACTTACAATGAGCAGTTCTTC. The whole variable domain, remainder taken from reference TRBV5-5 and TRBJ2-1, is DAGVTQSPTHLIKTRGQQVTLRCSPISGHKSVSWYQQVLGQGPQFIFQYYEKEERGRGNFPDRFSARQFPNYSSELNVNALLLGDSALYLCASSLTSGTYNEQFFGPGTRLTVL.

This clone was seen once. CDR3 sequence reads: CASSFGWSTLSGELFF. The CDR3 nucleotides are TGTGCCAGCAGCTTTGGGTGGTCGACTCTGTCCGGGGAGCTGTTTTTT. The chain recombines TRBV7-9 with TRBJ2-2, with no clear D. Trimming cost V 3 bases and J 6 bases, with 17 bases left between them. The CDR3 contains 16 residues. Germline V gene lookup returns CDR1 SEHNR and CDR2 FQNEAQ (reference sequence).